The rows below give T cell receptor beta chains drawn from one sample of a study of T cells in Graves' hyperthyroidism and ophthalmopathy. MiXCR, applied by TCRdb to the multiplex PCR reads, yields one record per CDR3 protein. This table holds approximately 430,000 distinct CDR3 sequences, roughly 14% found once. The sample taken for sequencing was blood. The receptors were sampled from a man younger than 35 with Graves' ophthalmopathy. Both conserved end residues are part of each CDR3. D genes are given only for firm matches. Only part of the rows carry a size: once, few, many, or a class if the clone is expanded.

d_call | clone_size | j_call | cdr3_length | v_call | cdr3_aa | cdr3_nt
NA | many | TRBJ1-4 | 13 | TRBV7-2 | CASSLDGLGSVFF | TGTGCCAGCAGCTTAGACGGGTTGGGTTCTGTGTTTTTT
NA | few | TRBJ1-3 | 18 | TRBV11-2 | CASSLQSYPQTPMNTIYF | TGTGCCAGCAGCTTACAATCTTACCCCCAAACTCCGATGAACACCATATATTTT
NA | few | TRBJ2-4 | 16 | TRBV7-9 | CASSPTVSKLKNIQYF | TGTGCCAGCAGCCCGACAGTGTCAAAACTTAAAAACATTCAGTACTTC
TRBD2 | many | TRBJ2-3 | 14 | TRBV30 | CAWTSGGITDTQYF | TGTGCCTGGACAAGCGGGGGTATCACAGATACGCAGTATTTT
NA | NA | TRBJ1-5 | 15 | TRBV24-1 | CATSDERGSNQPQHF | TGTGCCACCAGTGATGAGAGGGGGAGCAATCAGCCCCAGCATTTT
NA | many | TRBJ2-4 | 16 | TRBV5-1 | CASSETVPIAKNIQYF | TGCGCCAGCAGCGAGACGGTACCGATAGCCAAAAACATTCAGTACTTC
TRBD1 | many | TRBJ2-1 | 14 | TRBV24-1 | CATSERTGWNEQFF | TGTGCCACCAGTGAACGGACAGGATGGAATGAGCAGTTCTTC
NA | NA | TRBJ2-5 | 15 | TRBV3-1 | CASSPHRDDTETQYF | TGTGCCAGCAGCCCGCACAGGGACGACACGGAGACCCAGTACTTC
NA | many | TRBJ2-5 | 13 | TRBV20-1 | CSANPGPEETQYF | TGCAGTGCTAACCCAGGGCCCGAAGAGACCCAGTACTTC
NA | NA | TRBJ1-2 | 15 | TRBV5-1 | CASSSSGVWGYGYTF | TGCGCCAGCAGCTCTTCAGGCGTCTGGGGGTATGGCTACACCTTC
NA | few | TRBJ1-1 | 14 | TRBV4-1 | CASSQEHQNTEAFF | TGCGCCAGCAGCCAAGAACACCAGAACACTGAAGCTTTCTTT
TRBD2 | NA | TRBJ2-2 | 21 | TRBV4-2 | CASSQKGTSGGVNINTGELFF | TGTGCCAGCAGCCAGAAGGGGACTAGCGGGGGGGTAAACATAAACACCGGGGAGCTGTTTTTT
TRBD2 | many | TRBJ2-3 | 16 | TRBV30 | CAWSVGTSGPSDTQYF | TGTGCCTGGAGTGTAGGGACTAGCGGGCCGTCGGATACGCAGTATTTT
TRBD1 | NA | TRBJ1-5 | 18 | TRBV5-5 | CASSSIPGTGAKNQPQHF | TGTGCCAGCAGCTCAATCCCCGGGACAGGGGCGAAGAATCAGCCCCAGCATTTT
TRBD1 | many | TRBJ2-4 | 14 | TRBV7-2 | CASSLGDRANIQYF | TGTGCCAGCAGCTTAGGCGACAGGGCGAACATTCAGTACTTC
NA | NA | TRBJ1-2 | 12 | TRBV4-1 | CASADRYDGYTF | TGCGCCAGCGCCGACAGATACGATGGCTACACCTTC
TRBD1 | many | TRBJ1-1 | 17 | TRBV18 | CASSFEYVGTANTEAFF | TGTGCCAGCTCATTTGAGTACGTAGGGACAGCGAACACTGAAGCTTTCTTT
NA | many | TRBJ2-5 | 14 | TRBV20-1 | CSARAPRFQETQYF | TGCAGTGCTAGAGCCCCGCGATTCCAAGAGACCCAGTACTTC
NA | few | TRBJ1-1 | 12 | TRBV29-1 | CSVDKWDTEAFF | TGCAGCGTCGATAAGTGGGATACTGAAGCTTTCTTT
TRBD1 | NA | TRBJ2-1 | 17 | TRBV7-9 | CASSAPGTGSSYNEQFF | TGTGCCAGCAGCGCCCCAGGGACAGGGAGCTCCTACAATGAGCAGTTCTTC
NA | many | TRBJ2-7 | 14 | TRBV5-1 | CASRTDRLTYEQYF | TGCGCCAGCAGGACGGACAGATTAACCTACGAGCAGTACTTC
NA | few | TRBJ2-1 | 15 | TRBV12-3/TRBV12-4 | CASSLGAGAYNEQFF | TGTGCCAGCAGTTTAGGGGCCGGTGCGTACAATGAGCAGTTCTTC
NA | many | TRBJ1-3 | 15 | TRBV3-1 | CASSQDRVRRNTIYF | TGTGCCAGCAGCCAAGACAGGGTCAGGCGAAACACCATATATTTT
NA | few | TRBJ2-5 | 14 | TRBV19 | CASTPAGPQETQYF | TGTGCCAGTACCCCCGCGGGGCCTCAAGAGACCCAGTACTTC
TRBD1 | few | TRBJ1-5 | 14 | TRBV24-1 | CATSDYRGDQPQHF | TGTGCCACCAGTGATTACAGGGGAGATCAGCCCCAGCATTTT
TRBD1 | NA | TRBJ1-2 | 14 | TRBV6-1 | CATSPGQGYYGYTF | TGTGCCACCTCCCCGGGACAGGGGTACTATGGCTACACCTTC
TRBD2 | many | TRBJ2-1 | 13 | TRBV7-8 | CASAGVWYNEQFF | TGTGCCAGCGCGGGAGTTTGGTACAATGAGCAGTTCTTC
TRBD1 | few | TRBJ2-6 | 18 | TRBV30 | CAWSVRWTGKAGANVLTF | TGTGCCTGGAGTGTACGGTGGACAGGGAAGGCTGGGGCCAACGTCCTGACTTTC
TRBD1 | many | TRBJ2-4 | 16 | TRBV5-1 | CASSLGTGAAKNIQYF | TGCGCCAGCAGCTTGGGGACAGGGGCGGCCAAAAACATTCAGTACTTC
NA | many | TRBJ1-5 | 16 | TRBV4-1 | CASSQDRAQGHQPQHF | TGCGCCAGCAGCCAAGATCGAGCGCAGGGTCATCAGCCCCAGCATTTT
NA | many | TRBJ2-2 | 13 | TRBV20-1 | CSVRDSHTGELFF | TGCAGTGTGCGGGACTCCCACACCGGGGAGCTGTTTTTT
NA | few | TRBJ2-6 | 17 | TRBV4-1 | CASSQTFQGTGANVLTF | TGCGCCAGCAGCCAAACTTTTCAGGGAACTGGGGCCAACGTCCTGACTTTC
NA | few | TRBJ1-3 | 16 | TRBV7-8 | CASSYELTASGNTIYF | TGTGCCAGCAGCTATGAATTGACAGCCTCTGGAAACACCATATATTTT
NA | many | TRBJ1-2 | 12 | TRBV15 | CATSRDPAGYTF | TGTGCCACCAGCAGAGATCCGGCTGGCTACACCTTC